This T cell receptor beta chain was captured in a study of OX40 agonist ivuxolimab in advanced cancers. Measured with immunoSEQ multiplex PCR; TCRdb has only the in-frame clones, and not every one. The table lists fewer than 40,000 clones, 81% of them singletons. The CDR3 is made up of 12 amino acids. CDR1 SGHRS and CDR2 YFSETQ come from the germline V gene. V was clipped by 4 bases and J by 9 bases, with 11 bases between them. The TCR originated in an adult with an advanced solid tumor such as melanoma, head and neck, liver or kidney cancer. The chain recombines TRBV5-1 with TRBJ2-1; D not resolved. Sequenced here: CD4+ or CD8+ T cells sorted from blood, sampled in a trial of the OX40 agonist ivuxolimab. DNA for the CDR3: TGCGCCAGCAGCATGTCTAGTCGTGAGCAGTTCTTC. Translating it yields CASSMSSREQFF.